The 6 T cell receptor beta chains listed next were all sequenced from one sample in a study of blood T cell repertoires in COVID-19. Measured with immunoSEQ multiplex PCR; TCRdb has only the in-frame clones, and not every one. The repertoire includes roughly 190,000 clones, around 79% of them detected once, and approximately 13% sits in the top ten. Sequenced: peripheral blood. These receptors originate from a woman between 45 and 60 years old with acute or convalescent COVID-19.

J is TRBJ1-5 and V is TRBV7-8, with D possibly being TRBD1 (6 bases). CDR1 and CDR2 from the germline V gene are SGHVS and FQNEAQ. This CDR3 contains 17 residues. V lost 0 bases and J lost 2, with 14 bases in between. Here the CDR3 reads CASSLALGRGGNQPQHF. DNA for the CDR3: TGTGCCAGCAGCTTAGCGCTGGGCAGGGGTGGCAATCAGCCCCAGCATTTT.

The chain recombines TRBV28 with TRBJ2-7; D gene uncertain. V lost 4 bases to trimming and J lost 3 bases, with 4 bases between them. This CDR3 has 11 amino acids. Germline V gives CDR1 MDHEN, CDR2 SYDVKM. This CDR3 is CASSSFYEQYF. Written as DNA, the CDR3 is TGTGCCAGCAGTTCGTTCTACGAGCAGTACTTC.

The sample holds one count of this clone. This chain links TRBV18 with TRBJ2-2; 9 nucleotides match TRBD2. With 4 bases clipped from V and 2 bases from J, the junction kept 5 bases outside the gene matches. This CDR3 is built from 16 residues. CDR1 and CDR2 (germline): KGHSH, LQKENI. DNA of the CDR3: TGTGCCAGCTCACTTAGCGGGGGCCTCAACACCGGGGAGCTGTTTTTT. This sequence encodes CASSLSGGLNTGELFF. Filled out from reference TRBV18 and TRBJ2-2, the complete variable domain reads NAGVMQNPRHLVRRRGQEARLRCSPMKGHSHVYWYRQLPEEGLKFMVYLQKENIIDESGMPKERFSAEFPKEGPSILRIQQVVRGDSAAYFCASSLSGGLNTGELFFGEGSRLTVL.

This chain joins TRBV7-7 and TRBJ2-5, with D unresolved. This CDR3 region has 13 residues. From germline, CDR1 is SSHAT and CDR2 FNYEAQ (reference sequence). Trimming pared 1 base from V and 3 bases from J, leaving 6 bases between. The CDR3 here is CASSLGQKETQYF. CDR3 nucleotide sequence: TGTGCCAGCAGCTTAGGGCAGAAAGAGACCCAGTACTTC.

J is TRBJ1-2 and V is TRBV14; no definite D call. The V and J ends lost 2 bases and 8 bases respectively, with 12 bases between them. The CDR3 contains 13 residues. Germline-derived CDR1 and CDR2 are SGHDN and FVKESK. CDR3 protein: CASSQRSLQGYTF. CDR3 nucleotides: TGTGCCAGCAGCCAACGCAGCCTACAGGGCTACACCTTC.

The V and J genes are TRBV6-6 and TRBJ2-7; 9 bases match TRBD2. Germline loops: CDR1 MNHNY, CDR2 SVGAGI (reference sequence). V lost 10 bases and J lost 7; bases outside the gene matches: 8. The CDR3 has 12 amino acids. CDR3 amino acids: CATLAGVGEQYF. In DNA form, the CDR3 reads TGTGCCACCTTAGCGGGAGTTGGGGAGCAGTACTTC.